These T cell receptor beta chains were read from a single sample in a study of cytomegalovirus exposure and HLA in healthy donors. The table came from immunoSEQ multiplex PCR; TCRdb's copy has only in-frame clones and leaves some out. The sample consists of about 43,000 clones, 80% to 95% of them appearing once. Sequenced sample: PBMCs. The receptors here all came from a man aged 18-30 years in good health and CMV-seronegative. Each CDR3 is given with its conserved first and last residue. D genes are given only for firm matches. The size of a clone is reported for some rows only, either as once, few or many, or as a class for expanded clones.

j_gene,abundance,d_gene,v_gene,CDR3aa,CDR3nt
TRBJ2-7,-,-,TRBV7-7,CASSLDSGGEQYF,TGTGCTAGCAGCTTAGACAGCGGAGGGGAGCAGTACTTC
TRBJ2-7,-,TRBD2,TRBV9,CASSVEDSGGYEQYF,TGTGCCAGCAGCGTAGAAGATAGCGGGGGTTACGAGCAGTACTTC
TRBJ2-7,-,TRBD1,TRBV5-5,CASSMGTADYEQYF,TGTGCCAGCAGCATGGGGACAGCCGACTACGAGCAGTACTTC
TRBJ2-5,-,-,TRBV12-5,CASGPSSVETQYF,TGTGCTAGTGGTCCGTCGAGTGTAGAGACCCAGTACTTC
TRBJ1-3,-,TRBD1,TRBV28,CASSRPGQGGFTIYF,TGTGCCAGCAGTCGACCGGGACAGGGGGGATTCACCATATATTTT
TRBJ1-6,-,-,TRBV14,CASSQEPPRGSPLHF,TGTGCCAGCAGCCAAGAGCCCCCTCGGGGATCACCCCTCCACTTT
TRBJ2-7,-,-,TRBV7-2,CASRSRPLEEQYF,TGTGCCAGCAGATCAAGGCCCCTGGAGGAGCAGTACTTC
TRBJ1-4,-,-,TRBV11-2,CASSYRGGASNEKLFF,TGTGCCAGCAGCTATCGGGGGGGCGCCTCTAATGAAAAACTGTTTTTT
TRBJ2-2,-,-,TRBV10-2,CASRDREGTGELFF,TGCGCCAGCAGGGACAGGGAGGGAACCGGGGAGCTGTTTTTT
TRBJ1-1,-,-,TRBV7-2,CASSSSGADTEAFF,TGTGCCAGCAGCTCGTCAGGGGCGGACACTGAAGCTTTCTTT
TRBJ2-3,-,TRBD1,TRBV7-9,CASSSRDRRVDTQYF,TGTGCCAGCAGCTCGCGGGACAGGAGGGTAGATACGCAGTATTTT
TRBJ2-1,-,TRBD2,TRBV5-4,CASSTRGTSGREEQFF,TGTGCCAGCAGCACGCGGGGGACTAGCGGGAGGGAAGAGCAGTTCTTC
TRBJ2-1,-,-,TRBV2,CASSEQGPTHEQFF,TGTGCCAGCAGTGAACAGGGGCCTACGCATGAGCAGTTCTTC
TRBJ2-3,once,TRBD2,TRBV4-1,CASSQTGTSGATDTQYF,TGCGCCAGCAGCCAGACAGGGACTAGCGGGGCCACAGATACGCAGTATTTT
TRBJ2-7,once,-,TRBV7-9,CASSPLYEQYF,TGTGCCAGCAGCCCTCTATACGAGCAGTACTTC
TRBJ1-1,-,TRBD1,TRBV6-4,CASRPGQGTTEAFF,TGTGCCAGCAGACCGGGACAGGGGACCACTGAAGCTTTCTTT
TRBJ2-4,-,TRBD1,TRBV12-5,CASGLVGTGGLQYF,TGTGCTAGTGGTTTGGTCGGAACAGGGGGACTTCAGTACTTC
TRBJ1-3,-,-,TRBV4-2,CASSQEVAKYSGNTIYF,TGTGCCAGCAGCCAAGAAGTGGCAAAGTACTCTGGAAACACCATATATTTT
TRBJ1-5,-,-,TRBV2,CASSTDRHNLSQHF,TGTGCCAGCAGCACCGACAGGCACAATCTATCCCAGCATTTT
TRBJ2-7,-,TRBD1,TRBV7-2,CASSQGRQGIYEQYF,TGTGCCAGCAGCCAAGGCAGACAGGGGATATACGAGCAGTACTTC
TRBJ2-3,-,TRBD2,TRBV6-6,CASSYMGLAGPAQYF,TGTGCCAGCAGTTACATGGGACTAGCGGGTCCCGCGCAGTATTTT
TRBJ1-3,-,TRBD1,TRBV15,CATIWARDRGLSGNTIYF,TGTGCCACCATATGGGCGAGGGACAGGGGATTATCTGGAAACACCATATATTTT
TRBJ2-7,-,-,TRBV18,CASSPELFTGSEQYF,TGTGCCAGCTCACCAGAGCTTTTTACGGGAAGCGAGCAGTACTTC
TRBJ2-5,-,-,TRBV9,CASSVGQGRGGETQYF,TGTGCCAGCAGCGTAGGCCAGGGGAGGGGTGGAGAGACCCAGTACTTC
TRBJ2-3,once,TRBD2,TRBV28,CASRSGSGGSDTQYF,TGTGCCAGCAGGTCAGGGAGCGGGGGGTCGGATACGCAGTATTTT
TRBJ1-2,-,-,TRBV7-9,CASSLLRGNYGYTF,TGTGCCAGCAGCTTGTTAAGGGGGAACTATGGCTACACCTTC
TRBJ2-7,-,-,TRBV5-1,CASSLDRTSYEQYF,TGCGCCAGCAGCTTGGACAGAACCTCCTACGAGCAGTACTTC
TRBJ2-2,-,-,TRBV19,CASSQGSNTGELFF,TGTGCCAGTAGTCAGGGATCGAACACCGGGGAGCTGTTTTTT
TRBJ2-3,-,TRBD2,TRBV5-1,CASSLGLAGDPSTDTQYF,TGCGCCAGCAGCTTGGGGCTAGCGGGGGACCCTAGCACAGATACGCAGTATTTT
TRBJ2-1,-,-,TRBV9,CASSPGQSSYNEQFF,TGTGCCAGCAGCCCTGGACAGAGCTCCTACAATGAGCAGTTCTTC
TRBJ1-5,-,-,TRBV6-5,CASSPPGGNQPQHF,TGTGCCAGCTCTCCTCCAGGGGGCAATCAGCCCCAGCATTTT
TRBJ2-3,-,-,TRBV29-1,CSAPTSMSTDTQYF,TGCAGCGCTCCCACTAGCATGAGCACAGATACGCAGTATTTT
TRBJ2-3,-,-,TRBV4-3,CASSQTGGADTQYF,TGCGCCAGCAGCCAAACCGGGGGAGCAGATACGCAGTATTTT
TRBJ2-7,-,-,TRBV20-1,CSARGGEQYF,TGCAGTGCAAGGGGGGGCGAGCAGTACTTC
TRBJ2-1,-,TRBD1,TRBV11-2,CASSGQGFKEQFF,TGTGCCAGCAGCGGACAGGGATTTAAGGAGCAGTTCTTC
TRBJ1-5,-,TRBD1,TRBV4-1,CASRPYRGQGGQPQHF,TGCGCCAGCAGACCCTATCGTGGACAGGGCGGTCAGCCCCAGCATTTT
TRBJ1-2,-,-,TRBV5-5,CASSRASGANYGYTF,TGTGCCAGCAGCCGTGCCTCGGGGGCTAACTATGGCTACACCTTC
TRBJ2-3,-,-,TRBV19,CASSLGVATDTQYF,TGTGCCAGTTCCCTGGGCGTTGCCACAGATACGCAGTATTTT
TRBJ2-1,-,-,TRBV2,CASSGGLNEQFF,TGTGCCAGCAGTGGGGGGCTAAATGAGCAGTTCTTC
TRBJ2-1,-,-,TRBV4-2,CASSQEHPTGEQFF,TGTGCCAGCAGCCAAGAACACCCGACAGGTGAGCAGTTCTTC
TRBJ2-1,-,TRBD2,TRBV15,CATSRESLAGGGNEQFF,TGTGCCACCAGCAGAGAGAGTCTGGCGGGGGGGGGCAATGAGCAGTTCTTC
TRBJ2-7,-,-,TRBV28,CASSNRVGSYEQYF,TGTGCCAGCAGTAACAGGGTGGGCTCCTACGAGCAGTACTTC